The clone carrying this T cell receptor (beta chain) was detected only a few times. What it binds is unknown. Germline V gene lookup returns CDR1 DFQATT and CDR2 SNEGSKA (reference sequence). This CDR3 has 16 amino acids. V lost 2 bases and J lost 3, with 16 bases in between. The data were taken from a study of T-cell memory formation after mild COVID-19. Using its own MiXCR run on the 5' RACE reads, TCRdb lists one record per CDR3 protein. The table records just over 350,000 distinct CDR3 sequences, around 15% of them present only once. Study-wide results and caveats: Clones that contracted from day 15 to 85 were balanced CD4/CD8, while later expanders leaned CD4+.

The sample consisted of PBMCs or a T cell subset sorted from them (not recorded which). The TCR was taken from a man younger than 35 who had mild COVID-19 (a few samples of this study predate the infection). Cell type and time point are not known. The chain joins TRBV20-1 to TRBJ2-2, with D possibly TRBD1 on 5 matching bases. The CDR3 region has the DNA TGCAGTGCTAGATTCGACAGACAAACATACACCGGGGAGCTGTTTTTT. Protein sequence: CSARFDRQTYTGELFF.